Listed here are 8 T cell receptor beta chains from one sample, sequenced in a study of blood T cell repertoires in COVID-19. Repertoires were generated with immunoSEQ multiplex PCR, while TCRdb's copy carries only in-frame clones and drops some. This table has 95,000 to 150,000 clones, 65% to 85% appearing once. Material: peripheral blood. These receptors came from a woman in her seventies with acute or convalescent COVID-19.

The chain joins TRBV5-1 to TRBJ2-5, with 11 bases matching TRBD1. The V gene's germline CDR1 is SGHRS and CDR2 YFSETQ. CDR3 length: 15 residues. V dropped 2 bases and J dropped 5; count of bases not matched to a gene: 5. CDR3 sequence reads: CASSFWTGGYETQYF. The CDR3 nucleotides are TGCGCCAGCAGCTTTTGGACAGGGGGCTATGAGACCCAGTACTTC.

The CDR3 DNA sequence: TGTGCCAGCTCATTAAGACAGGGGCCGGAGACCCAGTACTTC. As protein: CASSLRQGPETQYF. The V and J genes are TRBV18 and TRBJ2-5; 8 nucleotides align to TRBD1. This CDR3 is 14 amino acids long. J lost 5 bases, V lost 5 bases, and 7 bases had no gene match. Germline assignment: CDR1 KGHSH and CDR2 LQKENI.

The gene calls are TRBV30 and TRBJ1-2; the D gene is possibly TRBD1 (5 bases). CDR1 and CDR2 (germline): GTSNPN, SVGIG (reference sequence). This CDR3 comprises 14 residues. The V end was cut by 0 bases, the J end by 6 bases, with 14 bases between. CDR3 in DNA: TGTGCCTGGAGTGTGGGGCAGGGTATGGATGGCTACACCTTC. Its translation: CAWSVGQGMDGYTF.

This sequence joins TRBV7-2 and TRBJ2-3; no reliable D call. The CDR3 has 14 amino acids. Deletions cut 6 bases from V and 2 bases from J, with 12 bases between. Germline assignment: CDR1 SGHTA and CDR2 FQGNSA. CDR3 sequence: CASSYSHPTDTQYF. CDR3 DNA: TGTGCCAGCAGTTACAGCCATCCCACAGATACGCAGTATTTT.

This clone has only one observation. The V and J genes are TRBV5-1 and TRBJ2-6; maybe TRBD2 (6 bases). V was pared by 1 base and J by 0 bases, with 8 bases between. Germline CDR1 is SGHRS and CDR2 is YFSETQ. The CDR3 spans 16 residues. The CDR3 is CASSLPGSSGANVLTF. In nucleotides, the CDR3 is TGCGCCAGCAGCTTGCCCGGGAGCTCTGGGGCCAACGTCCTGACTTTC.

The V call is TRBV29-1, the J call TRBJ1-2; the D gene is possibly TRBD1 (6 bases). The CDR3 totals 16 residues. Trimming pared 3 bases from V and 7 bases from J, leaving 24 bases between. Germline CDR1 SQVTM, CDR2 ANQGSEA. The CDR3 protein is CSVEGLRTADYVGYTF. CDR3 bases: TGCAGCGTTGAGGGGCTTAGGACAGCAGACTATGTTGGCTACACCTTC.

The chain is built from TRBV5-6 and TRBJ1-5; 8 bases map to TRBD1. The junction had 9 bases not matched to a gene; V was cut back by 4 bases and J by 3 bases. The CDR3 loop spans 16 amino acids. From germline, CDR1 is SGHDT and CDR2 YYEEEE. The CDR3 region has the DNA TGTGCCAGCAGCACCGCCGGGACAGGAAACAATCAGCCCCAGCATTTT. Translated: CASSTAGTGNNQPQHF.

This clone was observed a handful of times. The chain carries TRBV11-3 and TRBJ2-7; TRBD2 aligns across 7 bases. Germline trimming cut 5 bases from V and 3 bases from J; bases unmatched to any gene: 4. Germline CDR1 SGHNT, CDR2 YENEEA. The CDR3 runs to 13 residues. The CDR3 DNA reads TGTGCCAGCAGCCCCGGACTAGTCTACGAGCAGTACTTC. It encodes CASSPGLVYEQYF.